This note documents a single TCR beta chain sequence. Its antigen is unidentified. The record originates from a study of tissue T cells after allogeneic stem cell transplantation. TCRdb's table, derived via immunoSEQ multiplex PCR, lists solely in-frame clones and lacks some. Here the sample spans about 1,500 clones, around 76% being singletons. Study-level results: Motif-based clustering found tissue-specific repertoire signatures shared across patients, though few clones were shared.

With 0 bases removed from V and 0 bases from J, the gap between germline ends came to 12 bases. Germline lookup yields CDR1 MDHEN and CDR2 SYDVKM. This CDR3 comprises 17 residues. Adult allogeneic hematopoietic cell transplant recipients with steroid-refractory graft-versus-host disease were prospectively enrolled for research autopsy. Material: stomach tissue, obtained at autopsy. V is TRBV28 and J is TRBJ1-5; D not resolved. This sequence originates from an older male patient with steroid-refractory graft-versus-host disease after an allogeneic stem cell transplant. A share of the T cells may be of graft donor origin. The CDR3 is CASSLWLGPHSNQPQHF. The CDR3 nucleotides are TGTGCCAGCAGTTTATGGCTAGGCCCTCATAGCAATCAGCCCCAGCATTTT. Full variable domain (remainder filled in from reference TRBV28 and TRBJ1-5): DVKVTQSSRYLVKRTGEKVFLECVQDMDHENMFWYRQDPGLGLRLIYFSYDVKMKEKGDIPEGYSVSREKKERFSLILESASTNQTSMYLCASSLWLGPHSNQPQHFGDGTRLSIL.